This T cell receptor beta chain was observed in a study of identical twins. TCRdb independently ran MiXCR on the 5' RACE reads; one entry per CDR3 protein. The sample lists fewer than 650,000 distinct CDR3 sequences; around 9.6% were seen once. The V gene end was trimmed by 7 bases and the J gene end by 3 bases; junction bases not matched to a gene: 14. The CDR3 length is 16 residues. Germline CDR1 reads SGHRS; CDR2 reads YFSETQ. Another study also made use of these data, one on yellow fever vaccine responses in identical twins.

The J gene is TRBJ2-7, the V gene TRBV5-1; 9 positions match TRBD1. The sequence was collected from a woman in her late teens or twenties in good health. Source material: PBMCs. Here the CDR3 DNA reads TGCGCCAGCCGCTCTGGCCCGGACAGGGGCTACTACGAGCAGTACTTC. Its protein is CASRSGPDRGYYEQYF.